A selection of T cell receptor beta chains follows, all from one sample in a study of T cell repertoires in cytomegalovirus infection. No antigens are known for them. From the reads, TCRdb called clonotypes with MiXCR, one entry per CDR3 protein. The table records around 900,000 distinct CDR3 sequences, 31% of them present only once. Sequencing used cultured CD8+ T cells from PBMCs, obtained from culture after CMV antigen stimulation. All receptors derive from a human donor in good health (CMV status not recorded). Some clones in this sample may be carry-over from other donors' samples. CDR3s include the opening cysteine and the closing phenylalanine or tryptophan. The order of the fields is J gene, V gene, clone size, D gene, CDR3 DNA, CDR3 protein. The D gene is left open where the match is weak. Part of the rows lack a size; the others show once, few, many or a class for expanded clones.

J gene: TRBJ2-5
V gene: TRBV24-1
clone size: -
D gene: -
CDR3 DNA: TGTGCCACCAGTGATTTTGGGACAACCCAAGAGACCCAGTACTTC
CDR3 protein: CATSDFGTTQETQYF

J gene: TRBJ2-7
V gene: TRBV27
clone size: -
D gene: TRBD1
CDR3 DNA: TGTGCCAGCAGTTTCGGGGACAGTAACGAGCAGTACTTC
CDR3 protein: CASSFGDSNEQYF

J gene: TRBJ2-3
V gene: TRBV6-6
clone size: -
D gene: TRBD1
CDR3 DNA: TGTGCCAGCAAGTGGGACAGGTCTACCACAGATACGCAGTATTTT
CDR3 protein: CASKWDRSTTDTQYF

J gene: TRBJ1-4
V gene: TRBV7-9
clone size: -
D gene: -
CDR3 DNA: TGTGCCACCAGACGCGGGGGAGCGGAGGAAAAACTGTTTTTT
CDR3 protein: CATRRGGAEEKLFF

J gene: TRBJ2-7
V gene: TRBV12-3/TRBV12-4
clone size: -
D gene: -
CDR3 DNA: TGTGCCAGCACCCCGGGTCTAACCTACGAGCAGTACTTC
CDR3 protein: CASTPGLTYEQYF

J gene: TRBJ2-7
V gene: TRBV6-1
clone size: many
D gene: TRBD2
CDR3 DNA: TGTGCCAGCAGTGGCCCGGGAGGGGGAACGAGCGAGCAGTACTTC
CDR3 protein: CASSGPGGGTSEQYF

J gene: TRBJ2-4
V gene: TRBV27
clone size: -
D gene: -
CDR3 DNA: TGTGCCAGCAGTTTGGCCCATGGCAAAAACATTCAGTACTTC
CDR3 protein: CASSLAHGKNIQYF

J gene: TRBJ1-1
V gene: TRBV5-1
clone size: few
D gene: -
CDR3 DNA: TGCGCCAGCAGCACGTCGGGACATATTCTGAACACTGAAGCTTTCTTT
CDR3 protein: CASSTSGHILNTEAFF

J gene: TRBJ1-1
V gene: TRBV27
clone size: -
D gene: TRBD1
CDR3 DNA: TGTGCCAGCAGTACCCTACAGGACAGGATGAACACTGAAGCTTTCTTT
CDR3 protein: CASSTLQDRMNTEAFF

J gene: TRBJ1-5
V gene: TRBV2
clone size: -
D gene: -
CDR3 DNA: TGTGCCAGCAGTGAAGTGCAAGGAGAGCATCAGCCCCAGCATTTT
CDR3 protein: CASSEVQGEHQPQHF

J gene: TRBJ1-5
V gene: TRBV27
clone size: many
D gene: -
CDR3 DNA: TGTGCCAGCAGTACCCCCGGGGGGAATCAGCCCCAGCATTTT
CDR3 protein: CASSTPGGNQPQHF

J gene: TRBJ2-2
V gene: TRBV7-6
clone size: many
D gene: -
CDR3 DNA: TGTGCCAGCAGCACACAACAGACAGGCCCTCGGAGGGGGGAGCTGTTTTTT
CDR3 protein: CASSTQQTGPRRGELFF

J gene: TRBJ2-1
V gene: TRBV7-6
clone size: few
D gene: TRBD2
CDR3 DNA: TGTGCCAGCAGCTTCTTCCCGGGACTAGCGGGGGACCATGAGCAGTTCTTC
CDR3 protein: CASSFFPGLAGDHEQFF

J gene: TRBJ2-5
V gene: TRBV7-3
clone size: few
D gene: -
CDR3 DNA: TGTGCCAGCAGCCCCCAGGGATTAGAAGAGACCCAGTACTTC
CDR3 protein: CASSPQGLEETQYF

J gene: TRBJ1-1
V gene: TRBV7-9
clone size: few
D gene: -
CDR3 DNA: TGTGCCAGCAGCTCATTCCCTTGGGACCGCGTGGACACTGAAGCTTTCTTT
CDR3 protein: CASSSFPWDRVDTEAFF

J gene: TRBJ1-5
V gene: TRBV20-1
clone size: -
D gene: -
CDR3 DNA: TGCAGTGCTACAATAGGGGGGAACGGCCAGCATTTT
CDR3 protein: CSATIGGNGQHF

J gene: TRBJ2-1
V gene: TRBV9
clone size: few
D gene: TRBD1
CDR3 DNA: TGTGCCAGCAGCGTACGGACAGGGATTTACAATGAGCAGTTCTTC
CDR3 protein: CASSVRTGIYNEQFF

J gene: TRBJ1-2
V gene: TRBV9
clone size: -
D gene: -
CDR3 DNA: TGTGCCAGCAGCGCGGGCAGGACTGATGGCTACACCTTC
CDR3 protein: CASSAGRTDGYTF

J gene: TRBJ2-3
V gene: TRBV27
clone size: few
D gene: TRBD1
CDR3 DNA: TGTGCCAGCAGTTTCCAGGGACAGTCATTGCGGAGCACAGATACGCAGTATTTT
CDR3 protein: CASSFQGQSLRSTDTQYF

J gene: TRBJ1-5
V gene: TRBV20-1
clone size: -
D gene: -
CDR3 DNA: TGCAGTGCTAGAGATCAGAGCAATCAGCCCCAGCATTTT
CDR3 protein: CSARDQSNQPQHF

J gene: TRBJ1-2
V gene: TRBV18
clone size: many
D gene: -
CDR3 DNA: TGTGCCAGCTCAACCACCGGGGGCCACTATGGCTACACCTTC
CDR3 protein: CASSTTGGHYGYTF

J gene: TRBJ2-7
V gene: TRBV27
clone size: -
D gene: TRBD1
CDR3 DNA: TGTGCCAGCAGTCCAAGGACAGGGCTCAACGAGCAGTACTTC
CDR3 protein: CASSPRTGLNEQYF

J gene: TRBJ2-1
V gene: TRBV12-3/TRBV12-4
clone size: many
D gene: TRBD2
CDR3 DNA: TGTGCCAGCAGCATAGCGGGGGGGCTGAATGAGCAGTTCTTC
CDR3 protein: CASSIAGGLNEQFF

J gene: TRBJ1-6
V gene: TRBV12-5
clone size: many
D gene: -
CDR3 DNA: TGTGCTAGTGGTCCCGCCGGGAATTCACCCCTCCACTTT
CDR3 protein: CASGPAGNSPLHF

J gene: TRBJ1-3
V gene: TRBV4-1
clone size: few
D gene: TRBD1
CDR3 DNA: TGCGCCAGCAGCCCCTACGGGACAGGGGACCGGGACACCATATATTTT
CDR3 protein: CASSPYGTGDRDTIYF

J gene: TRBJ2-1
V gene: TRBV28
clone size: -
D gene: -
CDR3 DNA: TGTGCCAGCAGATTCGGACTTAACTACAATGAGCAGTTCTTC
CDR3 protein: CASRFGLNYNEQFF

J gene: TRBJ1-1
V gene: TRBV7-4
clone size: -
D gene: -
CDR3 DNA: TGTGCCAGCAGCTCCGAAGTCATGAACACTGAAGCTTTCTTT
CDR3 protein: CASSSEVMNTEAFF

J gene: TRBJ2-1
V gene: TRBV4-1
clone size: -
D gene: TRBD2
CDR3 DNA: TGCGCCAGCAGCCTTAGAGTTCTAGCGGGGGGAATTGAGCAGTTCTTC
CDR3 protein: CASSLRVLAGGIEQFF

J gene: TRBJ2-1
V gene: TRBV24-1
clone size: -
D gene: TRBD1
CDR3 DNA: TGTGCCACCAGTGAGCACAGGGGTGAGCAGTTCTTC
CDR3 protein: CATSEHRGEQFF

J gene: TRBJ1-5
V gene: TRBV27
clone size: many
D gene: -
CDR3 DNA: TGTGCCAGCAGTTTATCCAGAAATCAGCCCCAGCATTTT
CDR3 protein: CASSLSRNQPQHF

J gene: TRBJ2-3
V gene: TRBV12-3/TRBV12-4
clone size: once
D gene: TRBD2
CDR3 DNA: TGTGCCAACAGTAGAGCGGGGGGGCCGAAGAATACGCAGTATTTT
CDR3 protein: CANSRAGGPKNTQYF

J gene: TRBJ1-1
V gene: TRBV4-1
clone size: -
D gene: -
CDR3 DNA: TGCGCCAGCAGCCCCCCGGGGGGGAGCAACACTGAAGCTTTCTTT
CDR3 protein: CASSPPGGSNTEAFF

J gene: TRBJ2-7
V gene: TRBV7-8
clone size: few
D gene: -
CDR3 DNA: TGTGCCAGCAGTCATTCGGCAGGGACCTTCGCCTACGAGCAGTACTTC
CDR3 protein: CASSHSAGTFAYEQYF

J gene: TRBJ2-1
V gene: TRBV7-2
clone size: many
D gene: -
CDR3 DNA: TGTGCCACTCAGGGCAGGGAGTACAATGAGCAGTTCTTC
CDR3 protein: CATQGREYNEQFF

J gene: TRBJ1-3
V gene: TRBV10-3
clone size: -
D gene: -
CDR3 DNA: TGTGCCATCAACCAGGGTTCTGGAAACACCATATATTTT
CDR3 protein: CAINQGSGNTIYF

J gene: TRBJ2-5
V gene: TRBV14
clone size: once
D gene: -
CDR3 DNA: TGTGCCAGCAGCCGGGACGACCGTACGATAGAGACCCAGTACTTC
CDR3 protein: CASSRDDRTIETQYF

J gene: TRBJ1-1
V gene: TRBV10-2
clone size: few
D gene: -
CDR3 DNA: TGCGCCAGCCTCTCGAGTTGGACTGAAGCTTTCTTT
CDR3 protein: CASLSSWTEAFF

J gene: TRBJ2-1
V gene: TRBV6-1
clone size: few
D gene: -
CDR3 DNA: TGTGCCAGCAGTGAACCGTCTGGGGAGGACAATGAGCAGTTCTTC
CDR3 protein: CASSEPSGEDNEQFF

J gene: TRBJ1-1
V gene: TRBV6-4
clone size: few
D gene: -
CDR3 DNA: TGTGCCAGCAGTGAAAGGTCGAGCACTGAAGCTTTCTTT
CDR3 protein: CASSERSSTEAFF

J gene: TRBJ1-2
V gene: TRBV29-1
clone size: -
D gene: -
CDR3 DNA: TGCAGCGTCATGGACCCTCACTTTAACTATGGCTACACCTTC
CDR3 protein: CSVMDPHFNYGYTF

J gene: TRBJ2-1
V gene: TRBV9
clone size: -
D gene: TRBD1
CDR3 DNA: TGTGCCAGCAGCGTAGGAGGAACCGGGACAGGCGTCTTTGAGCAGTTCTTC
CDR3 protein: CASSVGGTGTGVFEQFF

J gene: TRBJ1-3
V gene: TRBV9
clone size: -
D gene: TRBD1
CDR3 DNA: TGTGCCAGCAGCGTAACAGGGGGCAAGGGAAACACCATATATTTT
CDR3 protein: CASSVTGGKGNTIYF

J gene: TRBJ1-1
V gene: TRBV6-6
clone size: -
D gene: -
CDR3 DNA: TGTGCCAGCACATCGGGGAGTGAAGCTTTCTTT
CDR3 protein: CASTSGSEAFF